The clone carrying this T cell receptor (beta chain) turned up a few times. The data are from a study of control samples from healthy donors and cancer patients. Sequenced by immunoSEQ multiplex PCR; TCRdb stores in-frame clones only, minus some. This sample has about 27,000 clones, with roughly 93% found just once. The CDR3 is 13 amino acids. Trimming removed 2 bases from V and 6 bases from J, with 9 bases in between. The specimen sequenced was PBMCs. The sequence derives from a man in his forties or fifties with lung cancer. V is TRBV12-3 or TRBV12-4 and J is TRBJ2-3; D may match TRBD1 or TRBD2 (6 bases each). In nucleotides, the CDR3 is TGTGCCAGCAGTTTATTAGGGGGGGATACGCAGTATTTT. This translates into CASSLLGGDTQYF.